This TCR beta chain appears in the sequencing data of a study of PD-L1 blockade in urothelial cancer. Background on the study: It was at 3 weeks (second dose) and 6 weeks after treatment start that blood was analyzed.

Time point: peripheral blood 6 weeks after treatment start. Generated by immunoSEQ multiplex PCR, the TCRdb table keeps only in-frame clones and is missing some. The data hold around 69,000 clones, with approximately 90% observed a single time. The V gene's germline CDR1 is SGHDT and CDR2 YYEEEE. The CDR3 runs to 17 residues. Trimming stripped 1 base from V and 3 bases from J, with 18 bases between. V is TRBV5-6 and J is TRBJ2-3, with D maybe TRBD2 (6 bases). This TCR derives from a woman aged 80 or over with urothelial cancer. The starting material was PBMCs, obtained around atezolizumab (anti-PD-L1) treatment. Here the CDR3 reads CASSLSTTGDITDTQYF. CDR3 coding DNA: TGTGCCAGCAGCTTGTCGACGACGGGAGACATAACAGATACGCAGTATTTT. Filled out from reference TRBV5-6 and TRBJ2-3, the complete variable domain reads DAGVTQSPTHLIKTRGQQVTLRCSPKSGHDTVSWYQQALGQGPQFIFQYYEEEERQRGNFPDRFSGHQFPNYSSELNVNALLLGDSALYLCASSLSTTGDITDTQYFGPGTRLTVL.